This T cell receptor (beta chain) was sequenced during a study of blood T cell repertoires in COVID-19. The V segment lost 5 bases and the J segment 1 base; nucleotides outside the gene matches: 5. The CDR3 extends over 14 amino acids. Germline CDR1 and CDR2: SQVTM and ANQGSEA. The participants were between about 18 and 90 years old and came from some 25 US areas. Participants' own reports of clinical history determined their cohort assignment. Profiling relied on immunoSEQ multiplex PCR, and the TCRdb table lists in-frame clones only, not all of them. The sample yields around 240,000 clones, about 90% seen once.

This sequence originates from a human donor in a cohort exposed to, infected with or recovered from COVID-19 (not recorded which). The donor label of this sample is uncertain. The material sequenced was PBMCs or T cells enriched from blood (not recorded which). The chain links TRBV29-1 to TRBJ1-1, with TRBD1 matching over 9 bases. The CDR3 nucleotides read TGCAGCGTTCCCGGGACAGGGAGGAACACTGAAGCTTTCTTT. It specifies CSVPGTGRNTEAFF. The full variable domain, with the rest looked up from reference TRBV29-1 and TRBJ1-1, is SAVISQKPSRDICQRGTSLTIQCQVDSQVTMMFWYRQQPGQSLTLIATANQGSEATYESGFVIDKFPISRPNLTFSTLTVSNMSPEDSSIYLCSVPGTGRNTEAFFGQGTRLTVV.